This T cell receptor (beta chain) derives from a study of blood T cell repertoires in COVID-19. Overall study context: Samples came from the United States, Italy and Spain, spanning acute and convalescent COVID-19. Sample material is recorded as cDNA or gDNA derived from T cells, B-cell-depleted T cells, or PBMCs.

This CDR3 has 18 residues. J was trimmed by 7 bases and V by 10 bases; bases with no gene match: 27. Germline V lookup: CDR1 LNHDA, CDR2 SQIVND (reference sequence). In the study's own analysis: By means of reference gene primer amplification, nucleated cell counts were estimated. Data came from immunoSEQ multiplex PCR; TCRdb stores just in-frame clones and leaves some out. V, J and clone size are taken as reported in that table, and D and trimming were inferred from the DNA itself. The sample contains more than 70,000 clones, roughly 86% of which appear only once. The sequence derives from a woman of 80 years or more in a cohort sampled during active or convalescent COVID-19. This chain joins TRBV19 and TRBJ1-1; TRBD1 agrees at 7 bases. Sequencing input: peripheral blood. The CDR3 sequence is CATLEGGALGQRISEAFF. CDR3 bases: TGTGCCACCCTTGAAGGGGGCGCGCTCGGTCAGCGAATAAGTGAAGCTTTCTTT.